This T cell receptor beta chain derives from a study of early T cells in non-severe SARS-CoV-2 infection (dated by TCRdb to about 2021). As for the study more broadly: Because TCR sequencing relied on bulk RNA taken from unsorted whole blood, pairing of alpha and beta chains was not possible.

CDR1 SGHRS and CDR2 YFSETQ were looked up in the germline V gene. The CDR3 contains 16 residues, cysteine and phenylalanine counted. This entry keeps only the CDR3 DNA: 48 bases, framed from base 1. Trimming removed 0 bases from V and 4 bases from J, leaving 15 bases between the germline ends. To note about this clonotype: What this receptor recognizes is not known. There are no base qualities to consult, and no much larger clone falls within one base.

To prepare the library, 5' RACE was applied. Instrument on record: NextSeq 500. To correct for sequencing error and PCR bias, the TCR library protocol tagged individual cDNA molecules with unique molecular identifiers. Sequencing covered both TCR alpha and beta chains, and within each sample the abundances of alpha and beta sequences were tightly co-correlated. In the authors' own workflow: Decombinator V4 was used to annotate TCR sequences for V gene, J gene and CDR3. TCRs were defined as expanded if a significant change between any two time points was detected under a Poisson model with p below 0.0001. TCR abundances were normalised to the total number of TCRs sequenced in each sample and reported as counts per million. TRAV1-2 paired with TRAJ12, TRAJ20 or TRAJ33 defined MAIT TCRs, while TRAV10 paired with TRAJ18 defined iNKT TCRs. A search of VDJdb, accessed on 1 November 2021, was run for TCRs annotated to CMV, EBV and SARS-CoV-2, with TCRs annotated for multiple antigens excluded. TCRdb handled the public reads itself, with Q25 trimming in fastp and clone calling in MiXCR, and kept productive beta chains. Each CDR3 protein appears once, grouped with its most common genes and DNA. The V and J calls come from TCRdb's annotation, not from the publication. The sample records 65,000 to 85,000 distinct CDR3 sequences, around 15% of which are singletons. The ten top clones hold around 12% of the sample.

The study was a case-control design nested within a healthcare worker cohort in London, UK, with weekly nasopharyngeal swab PCR tests and blood sampling. Healthcare workers were enrolled in the week of the UK lockdown, from 23 to 31 March 2020, and were followed every week for up to 16 weeks. Study-wide conclusions, independent of this receptor: VDJdb matching was skewed toward anti-spike CD8 responses and likely underestimated virus-specific expansions by missing private and CD4 specificities.

The TCR comes from an adult who was a healthcare worker with PCR-confirmed SARS-CoV-2 infection or an uninfected control (not recorded which). The sequence joins TRBV5-1 to TRBJ2-3, with TRBD1 tentatively as D gene (5 bases match). The specimen was whole blood. The DNA reads TGCGCCAGCAGCTTGGATCTCCAGGGAAGCCCAGATACGCAGTATTTT. The encoded protein is CASSLDLQGSPDTQYF.